The source of this TCR beta chain is a study of T cells after posttransplantation cyclophosphamide listed by TCRdb under 2016. Regarding the study in general: T cell repertoire reconstitution was tracked by TRB sequencing after myeloablative bone marrow transplantation in which posttransplantation cyclophosphamide was used as GVHD prophylaxis. TRA and TRB clonality were tightly correlated in several samples, so subsequent TCR analyses focused on TRB only. Blood from all 35 or so PTCy patients with 1-year posttransplant specimens was subjected to TRB sequencing. In 3 patients, up to about 3 additional blood samples taken between 2 and 5.2 years after transplant also underwent TRB sequencing, as did pretransplant blood from 4 patients. Public TRB sequences were checked against a database of over 3,500 sequences associated with responses to pathogens, tumor antigens, self-antigens and alloantigens. Antigen receptor sequencing covered samples from approximately 38 PTCy-treated patients and around 16 of their related bone marrow donors.

With regard to this clone: Its antigen is still unknown. Per-base qualities were not stored, and no clone one base away is much larger.

V loses 3 bases of germline sequence and J loses 0 bases, and the interval between the two ends is 11 bases. Measured from the cysteine to the phenylalanine, the CDR3 is 15 residues long. The only DNA kept is the CDR3, 45 bases in frame from the first base. CDR1 SGDLS and CDR2 YYNGEE are derived from the germline V gene. Broad study findings and their caveats: Across the 45 to 55 patients, TRB clonality was highly associated with recipient CMV seropositivity and CMV reactivation, and diversity with PTCy was similar to that in the CNI/methotrexate controls. The TRB repertoires of T cells infiltrating skin or the GI tract showed only limited overlap with the TRB repertoires found in blood. Donor-recipient similarity was low at 1-2 months but rose over the first year, and later blood repertoires were often dominated by donor CD8+ memory clones.

Genomic DNA was the input for TRB sequencing, which was run either with the immunoSEQ assay at survey resolution or with the hsTCRB kit. The paper's processing steps were these. The immunoSEQ software was used for initial read processing, and the LymphoSeq R package was used for repertoire analyses. Clonality was calculated as 1 minus normalized Shannon entropy, and the Gini coefficient was also calculated for each TRB dataset. To infer phenotypes in unsorted samples, TRB sequences from sorted subsets of the recipient or donor were mapped onto unsorted samples from the same recipient. The table was pulled from immuneACCESS by TCRdb, which kept in-frame rearrangements only. Such tables lose some clones; where checked, under half of the loss comes from unresolved V genes, and the rest has no known cause. That table supplies the V and J calls and clone size; D and trimming were determined from the DNA. Within this sample are some 9,200 clones, with roughly nine tenths of them counted one time only. 1.5% to 2% of the sample belongs to the ten largest clones.

On the day of marrow donation, related bone marrow donors gave peripheral blood samples. Peripheral blood and bone marrow mononuclear cells were isolated by Ficoll-Hypaque density centrifugation and were cryopreserved. Sorting of CD4+ and CD8+ T cells, including naive and memory subsets, was performed by FACS on a FACSAria II. Material: memory CD4+ T cells sorted from PBMCs. The receptor was derived from an older woman in good health, CMV-negative, and a related stem cell transplant donor. Here the chain combines TRBV9 and TRBJ2-3; TRBD2 is a weak D gene call, 6 bases matching. The sequenced DNA: TGTGCCAGCAGCGGCCAAAGCGGGAGCACAGATACGCAGTATTTT. Its amino acids are CASSGQSGSTDTQYF.